This T cell receptor (beta chain) was sequenced during a study of CD8 T cells in ankylosing spondylitis. Study findings and constraints: A TCR beta motif made of several highly homologous variants seemed typical of ankylosing spondylitis blood. Enrichment of disease-linked clones was reportedly significant in matched ankylosing spondylitis synovial fluid.

With respect to this clonotype: Its antigen is not known.

TCRdb fed the 5' RACE reads into MiXCR, producing one record per CDR3 protein. The table includes about 340,000 distinct CDR3 sequences, less than 9.5% detected once. The CDR3 spans 15 residues. From germline, CDR1 is SNHLY and CDR2 FYNNEI. J gave up 5 bases and V 6 bases, and 6 bases lay outside the gene matches. The rearrangement links TRBV2 to TRBJ1-4; 10 positions agree with TRBD1. The TCR was taken from a male donor with ankylosing spondylitis. Sequencing was performed on blood, either unsorted or a sorted T cell fraction (not recorded which). As DNA, the CDR3 is TGTGCCAGCAGGGGGGACAGGGGAAGAAATGAAAAACTGTTTTTT. Encoded protein: CASRGDRGRNEKLFF.